This T cell receptor beta chain was obtained from a study of beta chain features in type 1 diabetes. Study results and limitations: TCRB CDR3s from Type 1 diabetes patients were moderately but significantly shorter in all four CD4+ subsets. Type 1 diabetes patients had fewer VDJ junction insertions and more deletions. A potential PCR bias toward shorter templates would be equal in patient and control samples.

Every participating donor gave one draw, a heparinised blood sample averaging about 110 mL. The table lists this clone with a few counts. Its target is unknown. Reverse transcription of all isolated RNA meant that expressed TCRB transcripts were sequenced. The table came from immunoSEQ multiplex PCR; TCRdb's copy has only in-frame clones and leaves some out. The sample has 200,000 to 250,000 clones, 15% to 20% seen once. The germline V gene has CDR1 LGHNA and CDR2 YSLEER. The CDR3 runs to 19 residues. Between the trimmed V and J ends, which lost 4 bases and 2 bases, there was a span of 21 bases. This rearrangement joins TRBV4-3 to TRBJ2-6; D gene uncertain. Source material: naive CD4+ T cells from blood. The source is a man aged 25 to 45 with type 1 diabetes. The CDR3: CASSLKKWRITAGANVLTF. The CDR3 DNA is TGCGCCAGCAGCCTTAAAAAGTGGCGTATAACTGCTGGGGCCAACGTCCTGACTTTC.